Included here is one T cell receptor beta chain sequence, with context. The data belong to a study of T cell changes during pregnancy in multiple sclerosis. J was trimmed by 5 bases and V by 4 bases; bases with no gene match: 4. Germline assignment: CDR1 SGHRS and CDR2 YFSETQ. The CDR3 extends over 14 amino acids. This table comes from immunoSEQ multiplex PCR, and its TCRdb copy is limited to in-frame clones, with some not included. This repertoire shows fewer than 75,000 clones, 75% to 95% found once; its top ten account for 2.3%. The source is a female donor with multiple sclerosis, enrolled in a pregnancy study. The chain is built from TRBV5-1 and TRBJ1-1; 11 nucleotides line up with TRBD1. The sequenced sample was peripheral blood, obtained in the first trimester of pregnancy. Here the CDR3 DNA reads TGCGCCAGCAGCGCTGGACAGGGGGCAACTGAAGCTTTCTTT. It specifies CASSAGQGATEAFF.